The 14 T cell receptor beta chains listed next were all sequenced from one sample in a study of CD8+ T cells in alopecia areata. Treatment: oral pan-JAK inhibitor, 5-10 mg twice daily. The authors extracted RNA and reverse transcribed it into cDNA as the sequencing template. The assay was immunoSEQ multiplex PCR, and TCRdb's table has in-frame clones only and misses some. The table has roughly 120,000 clones, 53% seen once. Here the sequenced sample was CD4+ T cells sorted from blood, taken at week 4, from a patient treated with tofacitinib. The receptors come from a human donor with alopecia areata.

This rearrangement joins TRBV29-1 to TRBJ1-4; D is perhaps TRBD1 (5 bases). Germline CDR1 and CDR2: SQVTM and ANQGSEA. Deletions cut 7 bases from V and 6 bases from J, with 18 bases between. There are 14 residues in the CDR3. The CDR3 is CSARTGQGHEKLFF. The CDR3 nucleotides read TGCAGCGCCAGAACGGGGCAGGGACATGAAAAACTGTTTTTT.

Of note for this clone: The identical CDR3 is also encoded by other nucleotide sequences in the sample. The chain employs TRBV30 and TRBJ1-5; D is uncertain. Germline V gene lookup returns CDR1 GTSNPN and CDR2 SVGIG (reference sequence). The V and J ends lost 0 bases and 4 bases respectively, with 7 bases between them. The CDR3 extends over 13 amino acids. The CDR3 spells CAWSVGGNQPQHF. The CDR3, as DNA: TGTGCCTGGAGTGTAGGAGGAAATCAGCCCCAGCATTTT. The whole variable domain, filled in from reference TRBV30 and TRBJ1-5, reads SQTIHQWPATLVQPVGSPLSLECTVEGTSNPNLYWYRQAAGRGLQLLFYSVGIGQISSEVPQNLSASRPQDRQFILSSKKLLLSDSGFYLCAWSVGGNQPQHFGDGTRLSIL.

This chain links TRBV29-1 with TRBJ1-2, with 10 bases matching TRBD1. CDR1 is SQVTM and CDR2 is ANQGSEA in the germline V gene. CDR3 length: 14 residues. The V segment lost 6 bases and the J segment 4 bases; nucleotides outside the gene matches: 8. CDR3 protein: CSVERTGGSYGYTF. The CDR3 coding sequence is TGCAGCGTCGAGCGGACAGGGGGGAGCTATGGCTACACCTTC.

V usage is TRBV11-2 and J usage is TRBJ1-3; 7 nucleotides align to TRBD1. The V and J ends lost 5 bases and 2 bases, in that order; junction bases with no gene match: 9. This CDR3 has 16 residues. Germline V gene sequence: CDR1 SGHAT, CDR2 FQNNGV. The CDR3 nucleotides read TGTGCCAGCAGCCCGTCACCACAGGGGACTGGAAACACCATATATTTT. Protein product: CASSPSPQGTGNTIYF.

The chain joins TRBV29-1 to TRBJ1-4; 7 bases align to TRBD1. The junction had 3 bases not matched to a gene; V was cut back by 7 bases and J by 7 bases. Germline-derived CDR1 and CDR2 are SQVTM and ANQGSEA. The CDR3 is made up of 11 amino acids. The CDR3 region is CSGRQGEKLFF. CDR3 DNA: TGCAGCGGACGACAGGGTGAAAAACTGTTTTTT.

The DNA for the CDR3 is TGCGCCAGCAGCCCGGGACTAGCGGCCTACGAGCAGTACTTC. It translates to CASSPGLAAYEQYF. This chain connects TRBV5-1 to TRBJ2-7; 11 bases line up with TRBD2. Germline V gives CDR1 SGHRS, CDR2 YFSETQ. V was pared by 4 bases and J by 2 bases, with 2 bases of the junction left unmatched. The CDR3 sequence is 14 residues long.

The chain links TRBV2 to TRBJ2-7; TRBD2 aligns across 8 bases. CDR3 length: 15 residues. From germline, CDR1 is SNHLY and CDR2 FYNNEI. J lost 0 bases, V lost 6 bases, and 7 bases had no gene match. CDR3 sequence (DNA): TGTGCCAGCAGGGACATAGCGGGACGCTCCTACGAGCAGTACTTC. It codes for CASRDIAGRSYEQYF.

The chain recombines TRBV5-1 with TRBJ2-3, with TRBD2 matching over 8 bases. CDR3 size: 16 residues. Germline V gene data show CDR1 as SGHRS and CDR2 as YFSETQ. After removal of 0 bases from V and 2 bases from J, the junction contained 5 bases not matched to a gene. The CDR3 DNA is TGCGCCAGCAGCTTGGTGGGTAGCGGGATCACAGATACGCAGTATTTT. This encodes CASSLVGSGITDTQYF.

The chain joins TRBV29-1 to TRBJ2-7, with D unclear. The length of the CDR3 is 13 residues. Germline-derived CDR1 and CDR2 are SQVTM and ANQGSEA. Trimming pared 0 bases from V and 11 bases from J, leaving 17 bases between. Written as DNA, the CDR3 is TGCAGCGTTGAAGATATCGCTCACTCTGGGGAGTACTTC. Amino acid sequence: CSVEDIAHSGEYF.

This clone was recorded a few times. This rearrangement joins TRBV30 to TRBJ1-5; TRBD1 matches at 7 bases. The germline V gene has CDR1 GTSNPN and CDR2 SVGIG (reference sequence). The CDR3 length is 15 residues. V lost 4 bases and J lost 4; bases outside the gene matches: 10. The CDR3 spells CAWNAAGGKNQPQHF. DNA of the CDR3: TGTGCCTGGAATGCTGCAGGGGGGAAAAATCAGCCCCAGCATTTT.

The CDR3 spells CASSSGASGRLDEQFF. CDR3 in DNA: TGTGCCAGCAGCTCCGGAGCTAGCGGGAGACTCGATGAGCAGTTCTTC. The chain has TRBV7-9 and TRBJ2-1; 10 nucleotides agree with TRBD2. The V segment lost 4 bases and the J segment 8 bases; nucleotides outside the gene matches: 11. Germline CDR1 is SEHNR and CDR2 is FQNEAQ (reference sequence). CDR3 length: 16 amino acids.

V gene TRBV7-9 combines with J gene TRBJ1-5; D gene ambiguous. Trimming stripped 5 bases from V and 3 bases from J, with 11 bases between. This CDR3 has 14 amino acids. Germline V gene lookup returns CDR1 SEHNR and CDR2 FQNEAQ (reference sequence). CDR3 sequence: CASSPNGYNQPQHF. The CDR3 region has the DNA TGTGCCAGCAGCCCGAATGGGTACAATCAGCCCCAGCATTTT.

The chain couples TRBV4-2 to TRBJ1-6; the D gene is possibly TRBD1 (6 bases). Per germline, CDR1 LGHNA and CDR2 YNFKEQ. The V end lost 4 bases, the J end lost 8 bases, and 12 bases lay between the germline ends. CDR3 length: 14 residues. In DNA, the CDR3 is TGTGCCAGCAGCCGTTGGACAGTTGATTCACCCCTCCACTTT. Its protein is CASSRWTVDSPLHF.

This clone was picked up one time. The rearrangement joins TRBV7-8 to TRBJ2-1; 10 bases are a match to TRBD1. The CDR3 has 15 amino acids. Looked up from germline, CDR1 is SGHVS and CDR2 is FQNEAQ. Losses at the gene ends were 2 bases for V and 6 bases for J; bases not matched to a gene: 4. The CDR3: CASSLRDRGGNEQFF. The CDR3 coding sequence is TGTGCCAGCAGCTTACGGGACAGGGGAGGCAATGAGCAGTTCTTC.